The 20 T cell receptor beta chains below come from one sample, sequenced in a study of tumor-infiltrating lymphocytes in localized non-small cell lung cancer. Sequenced by immunoSEQ multiplex PCR; TCRdb stores in-frame clones only, minus some. The data contain roughly 15,000 clones, around 70% of them singletons. The sample was uninvolved lung tissue not adjacent to the tumor. Receptors originate from a human donor with non-small cell lung cancer.

This clone came up a few times. The chain uses TRBV10-3 and TRBJ2-2; D is unclear. The CDR3 covers 15 residues. Deletions cut 0 bases from V and 2 bases from J, with 7 bases between. Germline lookup yields CDR1 ENHRY and CDR2 SYGVKD. CDR3 in DNA: TGTGCCATCAGTGAGTCGCCCGGTAACACCGGGGAGCTGTTTTTT. Protein product: CAISESPGNTGELFF.

This chain joins TRBV10-2 and TRBJ2-7; no definite D call. In germline, CDR1 is WSHSY, CDR2 SAAADI. Trimming shortened V by 5 bases and J by 0 bases, and 2 bases separated the two germline ends. The CDR3 is made up of 11 amino acids. CDR3 nucleotides: TGCGCCAGCAGTCACTCCTACGAGCAGTACTTC. It specifies CASSHSYEQYF.

V usage is TRBV19 and J usage is TRBJ1-2; 8 bases map to TRBD1. This CDR3 has 14 amino acids. Germline V gives CDR1 LNHDA, CDR2 SQIVND (reference sequence). Unmatched junction bases numbered 4, after V lost 5 bases and J lost 2 bases. CDR3 protein: CASSWQGANYGYTF. The CDR3 region has the DNA TGTGCCAGTAGTTGGCAGGGGGCAAACTATGGCTACACCTTC. The full variable domain, rest sourced from reference TRBV19 and TRBJ1-2, is DGGITQSPKYLFRKEGQNVTLSCEQNLNHDAMYWYRQDPGQGLRLIYYSQIVNDFQKGDIAEGYSVSREKKESFPLTVTSAQKNPTAFYLCASSWQGANYGYTFGSGTRLTVV.

This clone was counted between two and nine times. The chain combines TRBV28 with TRBJ2-3; D is unresolved. V lost 11 bases, J lost 3 bases, and 9 bases lay in between. Germline CDR1 and CDR2: MDHEN and SYDVKM. The CDR3 is 11 residues long. In DNA form, the CDR3 reads TGTGCCCGCCAGGAGACAGATACGCAGTATTTT. Translated: CARQETDTQYF.

Judged by abundance, this clone is medium-sized. This chain uses TRBV5-1 with TRBJ1-4, with TRBD1 matching 12 bases. Germline V lookup: CDR1 SGHRS, CDR2 YFSETQ. V dropped 3 bases and J dropped 7; count of bases not matched to a gene: 4. The CDR3 runs 15 residues. CDR3 nucleotide sequence: TGCGCCAGCAGCTCCGGGGACAGGGGGCTTGAAAAACTGTTTTTT. It yields the protein CASSSGDRGLEKLFF.

As DNA, the CDR3 is TGCGCCAGCAGCTTGCCCACTAGCACAGATACGCAGTATTTT. Its translation is CASSLPTSTDTQYF. The rearrangement links TRBV5-1 to TRBJ2-3; no clear D gene. The CDR3 sequence is 14 residues long. The germline V and J ends were trimmed by 1 base and 0 bases, with 6 bases remaining between them. Germline V gives CDR1 SGHRS, CDR2 YFSETQ.

The chain combines TRBV7-9 with TRBJ2-7; TRBD1 agrees at 10 bases. The CDR3 runs 14 residues. Germline V lookup: CDR1 SEHNR, CDR2 FQNEAQ (reference sequence). With V trimmed by 4 bases and J by 9 bases, 9 bases remained unmatched. The DNA of the CDR3 is TGTGCCAGCAGCTCAAGGACAGGGGGAGGCGGGCAGTACTTC. Translating it yields CASSSRTGGGGQYF.

There are a few counts of this clone. The chain couples TRBV15 to TRBJ2-5; D is undetermined. The V end lost 3 bases, the J end lost 9 bases, and 11 bases lay between the germline ends. This CDR3 region has 12 residues. CDR1 LNHNV and CDR2 YYDKDF come from the germline V gene (reference sequence). CDR3 region: CATSRGIGAQYF. Here the CDR3 DNA reads TGTGCCACCAGCAGGGGGATTGGGGCCCAGTACTTC.

V is TRBV2 and J is TRBJ1-1; 9 bases map to TRBD1. The junction had 3 bases not matched to a gene; V was cut back by 6 bases and J by 1 base. The V gene's germline CDR1 is SNHLY and CDR2 FYNNEI. The CDR3 loop spans 14 amino acids. The CDR3 spells CASRKGQGNTEAFF. CDR3 nucleotide sequence: TGTGCCAGCAGGAAGGGACAGGGGAACACTGAAGCTTTCTTT. Together with reference TRBV2 and TRBJ1-1, the CDR3 gives the full variable domain: EPEVTQTPSHQVTQMGQEVILRCVPISNHLYFYWYRQILGQKVEFLVSFYNNEISEKSEIFDDQFSVERPDGSNFTLKIRSTKLEDSAMYFCASRKGQGNTEAFFGQGTRLTVV.

This clone turned up a few times. The chain joins TRBV19 to TRBJ1-1; D unclear. V dropped 4 bases and J dropped 9 bases, with 15 bases sitting between them. The CDR3 sequence is 13 residues long. Germline CDR1 reads LNHDA; CDR2 reads SQIVND (reference sequence). CDR3 coding DNA: TGTGCCAGTAGTACTCTCATGGGCGTGAAAGCTTTCTTT. Residues: CASSTLMGVKAFF.

The CDR3 nucleotides are TGTGCCAGCAGCTTCCGGGACAGCCAAGAGACCCAGTACTTC. It yields the protein CASSFRDSQETQYF. The chain uses TRBV13 and TRBJ2-5; 7 bases are a match to TRBD1. Germline-derived CDR1 and CDR2 are PRHDT and FYEKMQ (reference sequence). This CDR3 has 14 amino acids. Unmatched junction bases numbered 2, after V lost 3 bases and J lost 1 base.

The genes are TRBV28 and TRBJ2-3; 10 bases match TRBD2. Germline trimming cut 3 bases from V and 0 bases from J; bases unmatched to any gene: 6. This CDR3 is 17 amino acids long. Germline CDR1 and CDR2: MDHEN and SYDVKM. The CDR3 protein is CASSFPGLASSTDTQYF. The CDR3 bases are TGTGCCAGCAGTTTCCCGGGACTAGCGTCTAGCACAGATACGCAGTATTTT.

The chain is built from TRBV30 and TRBJ1-6; D gene unclear. The ends were cut back, 0 bases at V and 7 bases at J, with 7 bases in the middle. This CDR3 region has 13 residues. Germline loops: CDR1 GTSNPN, CDR2 SVGIG (reference sequence). The CDR3 DNA reads TGTGCCTGGAGTGTGACGGGGAATTCACCCCTCCACTTT. Amino acid sequence: CAWSVTGNSPLHF. The full variable domain, in which reference TRBV30 and TRBJ1-6 provide the parts outside the CDR3, is SQTIHQWPATLVQPVGSPLSLECTVEGTSNPNLYWYRQAAGRGLQLLFYSVGIGQISSEVPQNLSASRPQDRQFILSSKKLLLSDSGFYLCAWSVTGNSPLHFGNGTRLTVT.

Sample share makes this clone medium-sized. V and J are TRBV5-6 and TRBJ1-3, with D uncertain. Trimming took off 0 bases at V and 2 bases at J, with 9 bases between the two ends. The germline V gene encodes CDR1 SGHDT and CDR2 YYEEEE. The CDR3 has 15 residues. CDR3 loop: CASSLALGTGNTIYF. In nucleotides, the CDR3 is TGTGCCAGCAGCTTGGCCTTGGGGACTGGAAACACCATATATTTT.

The chain has TRBV5-5 and TRBJ1-1; D is uncertain. Germline lookup yields CDR1 SGHKS and CDR2 YYEKEE (reference sequence). This CDR3 spans 15 amino acids. V lost 4 bases, J lost 1 base, and 14 bases lay in between. CDR3 loop: CASSARDWGNTEAFF. The CDR3 nucleotides are TGTGCCAGCAGCGCCCGTGATTGGGGGAACACTGAAGCTTTCTTT.

This rearrangement joins TRBV10-2 to TRBJ2-7; tentative D call: TRBD2 (5 bases). CDR3 length: 15 amino acids. Germline loops: CDR1 WSHSY, CDR2 SAAADI. V was pared by 6 bases and J by 0 bases, with 15 bases between. The CDR3 bases are TGCGCCAGCAGGACGGGGTCCCAAAGCTCCTACGAGCAGTACTTC. Protein sequence: CASRTGSQSSYEQYF.

The chain carries TRBV9 and TRBJ2-3, with D perhaps TRBD1 or TRBD2 (5 bases each). The CDR3 covers 17 residues. V lost 1 base to trimming and J lost 4 bases, with 19 bases between them. Germline values: CDR1 SGDLS, CDR2 YYNGEE. CDR3 DNA: TGTGCCAGCAGCGTATCGGGGACGCAGATAATCCCAGATACGCAGTATTTT. It codes for CASSVSGTQIIPDTQYF.

The chain carries TRBV5-1 and TRBJ1-1; D unclear. Trimming pared 4 bases from V and 5 bases from J, leaving 12 bases between. The CDR3 totals 13 residues. Germline CDR1 SGHRS, CDR2 YFSETQ. The CDR3 spells CASSPDLGTEAFF. The CDR3 DNA reads as TGCGCCAGCAGCCCGGATCTGGGGACTGAAGCTTTCTTT.

A few counts support this clone. At the DNA level, this CDR3 is encoded by other sequences in the same sample as well. This chain connects TRBV28 to TRBJ2-4; D gene ambiguous. Germline V lookup: CDR1 MDHEN, CDR2 SYDVKM. CDR3 length: 13 residues. Trimming cost V 7 bases and J 0 bases, with 7 bases left between them. The CDR3 region is CASTTPAKNIQYF. Here the CDR3 DNA reads TGTGCCAGCACCACCCCAGCCAAAAACATTCAGTACTTC.

The chain combines TRBV28 with TRBJ1-2; D possibly corresponds to TRBD1 (6 bases). The germline V gene has CDR1 MDHEN and CDR2 SYDVKM. Trimming left V 2 bases short and J 3 bases short, with 7 bases between. The CDR3 covers 13 residues. CDR3 DNA: TGTGCCAGCAGTTTAGGGGGCTACTATGGCTACACCTTC. As protein: CASSLGGYYGYTF.